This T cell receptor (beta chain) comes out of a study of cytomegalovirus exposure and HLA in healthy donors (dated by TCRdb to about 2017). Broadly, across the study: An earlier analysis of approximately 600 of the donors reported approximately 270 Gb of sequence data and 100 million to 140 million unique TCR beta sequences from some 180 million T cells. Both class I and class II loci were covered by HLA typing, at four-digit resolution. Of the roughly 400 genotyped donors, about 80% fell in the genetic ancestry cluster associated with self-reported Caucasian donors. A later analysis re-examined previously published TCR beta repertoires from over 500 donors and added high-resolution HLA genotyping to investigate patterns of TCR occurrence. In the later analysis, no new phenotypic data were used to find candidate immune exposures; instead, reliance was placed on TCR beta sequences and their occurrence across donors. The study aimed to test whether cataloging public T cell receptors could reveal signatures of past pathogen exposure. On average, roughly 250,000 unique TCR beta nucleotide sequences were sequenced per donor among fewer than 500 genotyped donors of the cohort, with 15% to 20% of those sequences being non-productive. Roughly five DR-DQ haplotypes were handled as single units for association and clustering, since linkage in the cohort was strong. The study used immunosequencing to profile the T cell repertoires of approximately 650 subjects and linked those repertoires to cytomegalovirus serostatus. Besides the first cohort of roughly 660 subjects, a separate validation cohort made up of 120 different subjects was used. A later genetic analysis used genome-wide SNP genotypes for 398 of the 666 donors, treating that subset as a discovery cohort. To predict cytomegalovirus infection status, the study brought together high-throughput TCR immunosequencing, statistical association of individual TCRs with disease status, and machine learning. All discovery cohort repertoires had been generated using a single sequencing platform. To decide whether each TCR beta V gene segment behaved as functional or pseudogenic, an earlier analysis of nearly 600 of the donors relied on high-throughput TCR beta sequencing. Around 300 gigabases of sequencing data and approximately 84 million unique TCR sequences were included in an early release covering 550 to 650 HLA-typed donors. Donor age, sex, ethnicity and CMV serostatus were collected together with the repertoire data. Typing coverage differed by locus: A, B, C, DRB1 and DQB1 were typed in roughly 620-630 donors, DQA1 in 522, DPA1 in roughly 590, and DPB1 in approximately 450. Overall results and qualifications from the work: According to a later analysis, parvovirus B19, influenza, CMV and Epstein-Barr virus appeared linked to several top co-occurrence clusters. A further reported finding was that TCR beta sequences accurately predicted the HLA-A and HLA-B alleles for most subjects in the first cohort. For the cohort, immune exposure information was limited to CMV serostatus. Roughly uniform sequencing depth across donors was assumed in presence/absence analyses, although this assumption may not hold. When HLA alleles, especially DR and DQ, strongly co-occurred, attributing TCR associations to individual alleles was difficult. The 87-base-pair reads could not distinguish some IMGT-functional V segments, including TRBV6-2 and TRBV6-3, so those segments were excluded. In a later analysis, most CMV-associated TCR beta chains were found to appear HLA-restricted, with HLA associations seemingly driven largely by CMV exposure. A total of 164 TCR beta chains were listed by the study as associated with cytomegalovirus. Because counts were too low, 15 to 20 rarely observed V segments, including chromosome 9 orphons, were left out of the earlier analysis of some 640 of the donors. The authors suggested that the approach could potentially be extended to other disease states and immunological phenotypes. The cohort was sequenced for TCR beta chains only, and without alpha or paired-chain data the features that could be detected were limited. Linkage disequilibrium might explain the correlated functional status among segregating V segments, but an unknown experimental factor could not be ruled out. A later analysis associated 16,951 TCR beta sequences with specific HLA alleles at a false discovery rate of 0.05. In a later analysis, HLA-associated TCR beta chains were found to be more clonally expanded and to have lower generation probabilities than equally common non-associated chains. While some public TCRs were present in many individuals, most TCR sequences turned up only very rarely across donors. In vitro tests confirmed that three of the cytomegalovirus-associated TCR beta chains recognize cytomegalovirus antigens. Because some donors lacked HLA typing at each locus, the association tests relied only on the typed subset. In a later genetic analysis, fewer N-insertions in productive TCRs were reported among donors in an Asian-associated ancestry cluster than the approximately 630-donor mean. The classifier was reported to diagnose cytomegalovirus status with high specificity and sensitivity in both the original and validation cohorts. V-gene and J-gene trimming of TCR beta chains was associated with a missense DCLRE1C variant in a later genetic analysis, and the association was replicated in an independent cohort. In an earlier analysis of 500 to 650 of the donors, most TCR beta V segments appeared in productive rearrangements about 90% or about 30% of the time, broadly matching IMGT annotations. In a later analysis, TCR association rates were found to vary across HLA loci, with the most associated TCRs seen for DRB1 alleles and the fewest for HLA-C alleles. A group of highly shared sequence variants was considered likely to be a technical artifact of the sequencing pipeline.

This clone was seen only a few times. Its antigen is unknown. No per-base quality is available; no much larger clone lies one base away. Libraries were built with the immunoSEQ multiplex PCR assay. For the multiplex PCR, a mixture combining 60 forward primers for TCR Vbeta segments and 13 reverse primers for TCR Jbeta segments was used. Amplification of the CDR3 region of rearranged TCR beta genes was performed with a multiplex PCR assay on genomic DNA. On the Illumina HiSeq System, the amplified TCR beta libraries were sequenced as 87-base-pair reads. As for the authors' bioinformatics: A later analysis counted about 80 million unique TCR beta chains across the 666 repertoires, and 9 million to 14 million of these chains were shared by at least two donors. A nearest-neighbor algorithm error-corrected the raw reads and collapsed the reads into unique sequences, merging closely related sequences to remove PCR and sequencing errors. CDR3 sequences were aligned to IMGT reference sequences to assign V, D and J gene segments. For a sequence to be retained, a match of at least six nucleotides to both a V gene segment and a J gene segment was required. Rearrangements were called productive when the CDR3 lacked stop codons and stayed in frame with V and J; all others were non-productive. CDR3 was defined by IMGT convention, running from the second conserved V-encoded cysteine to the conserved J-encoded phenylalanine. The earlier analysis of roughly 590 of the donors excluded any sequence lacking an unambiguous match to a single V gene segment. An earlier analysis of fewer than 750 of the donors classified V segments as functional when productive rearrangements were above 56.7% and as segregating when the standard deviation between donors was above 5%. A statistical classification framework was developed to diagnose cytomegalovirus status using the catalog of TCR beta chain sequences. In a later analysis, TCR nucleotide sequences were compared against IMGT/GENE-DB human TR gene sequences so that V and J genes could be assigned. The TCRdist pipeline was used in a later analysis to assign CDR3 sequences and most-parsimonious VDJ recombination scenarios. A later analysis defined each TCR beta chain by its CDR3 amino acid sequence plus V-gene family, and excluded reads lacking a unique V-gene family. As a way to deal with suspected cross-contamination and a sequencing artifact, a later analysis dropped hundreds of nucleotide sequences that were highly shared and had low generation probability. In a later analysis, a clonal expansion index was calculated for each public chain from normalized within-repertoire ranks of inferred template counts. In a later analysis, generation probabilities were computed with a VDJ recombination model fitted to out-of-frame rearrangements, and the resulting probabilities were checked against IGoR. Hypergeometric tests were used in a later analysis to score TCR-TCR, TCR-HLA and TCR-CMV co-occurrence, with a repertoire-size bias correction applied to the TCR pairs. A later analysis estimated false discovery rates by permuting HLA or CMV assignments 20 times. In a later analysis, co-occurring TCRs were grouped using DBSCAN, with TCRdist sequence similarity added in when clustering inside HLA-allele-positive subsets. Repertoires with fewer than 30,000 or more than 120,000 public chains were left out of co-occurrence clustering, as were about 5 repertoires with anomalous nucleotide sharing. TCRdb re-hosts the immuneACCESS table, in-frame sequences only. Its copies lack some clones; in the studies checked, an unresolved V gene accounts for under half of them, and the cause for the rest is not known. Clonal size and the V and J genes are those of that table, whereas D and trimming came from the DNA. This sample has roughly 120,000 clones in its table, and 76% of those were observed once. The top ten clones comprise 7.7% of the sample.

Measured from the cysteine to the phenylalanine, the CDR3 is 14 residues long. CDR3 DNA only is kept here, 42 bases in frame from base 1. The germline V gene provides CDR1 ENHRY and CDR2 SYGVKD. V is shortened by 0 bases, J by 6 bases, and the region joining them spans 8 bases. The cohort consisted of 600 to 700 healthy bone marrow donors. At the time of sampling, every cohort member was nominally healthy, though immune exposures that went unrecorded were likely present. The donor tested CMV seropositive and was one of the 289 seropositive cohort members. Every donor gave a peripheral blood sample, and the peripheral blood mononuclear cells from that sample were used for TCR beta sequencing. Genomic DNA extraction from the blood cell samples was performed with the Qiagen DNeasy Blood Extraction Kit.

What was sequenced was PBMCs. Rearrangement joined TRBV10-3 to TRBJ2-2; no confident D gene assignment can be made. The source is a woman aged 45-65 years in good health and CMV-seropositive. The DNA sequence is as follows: TGTGCCATCAGTGAGTCGGCGGAGCCCGGGGAGCTGTTTTTT. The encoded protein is CAISESAEPGELFF.